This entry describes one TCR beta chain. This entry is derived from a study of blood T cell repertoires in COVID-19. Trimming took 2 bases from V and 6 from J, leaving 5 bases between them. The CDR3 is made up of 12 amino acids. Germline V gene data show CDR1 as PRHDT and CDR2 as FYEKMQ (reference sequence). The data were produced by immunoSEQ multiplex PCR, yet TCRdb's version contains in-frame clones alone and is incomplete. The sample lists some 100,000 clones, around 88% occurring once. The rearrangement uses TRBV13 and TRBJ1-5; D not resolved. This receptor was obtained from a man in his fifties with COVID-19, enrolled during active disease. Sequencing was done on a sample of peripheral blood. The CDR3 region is CASSLTGQPQHF. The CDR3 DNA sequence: TGTGCCAGCAGCTTAACGGGTCAGCCCCAGCATTTT.